These 27 T cell receptor beta chains share one sample of origin, sequenced in a study of blood T cell repertoires in COVID-19. Some clones are missing from TCRdb's copy, which holds only in-frame ones; the method was immunoSEQ multiplex PCR. The data contain fewer than 200,000 clones, about 86% of them singletons. Sequencing was carried out using peripheral blood. These receptors were collected from a woman aged 70-85 years with COVID-19, enrolled during active disease.

The chain has TRBV28 and TRBJ2-3; TRBD2 matches at 8 bases. The CDR3 contains 18 residues. After removal of 7 bases from V and 1 base from J, the junction contained 16 bases not matched to a gene. Per germline, CDR1 MDHEN and CDR2 SYDVKM. The CDR3 nucleotides are TGTGCCAGCATCATGGCTAGCGGGTTAACCTTACGCACAGATACGCAGTATTTT. Translation: CASIMASGLTLRTDTQYF.

The chain has TRBV11-1 and TRBJ2-2; TRBD2 aligns across 7 bases. The germline V gene encodes CDR1 SGHAT and CDR2 FQDESV (reference sequence). J gave up 5 bases and V 5 bases, and 8 bases lay outside the gene matches. The CDR3 sequence is 15 residues long. CDR3 residues: CASSLEVGGTGELFF. The CDR3 DNA sequence: TGTGCCAGCAGCCTCGAAGTGGGGGGGACCGGGGAGCTGTTTTTT.

This rearrangement joins TRBV9 to TRBJ2-1, with TRBD2 as a possible D gene (6 bases). CDR1 and CDR2 from the germline V gene are SGDLS and YYNGEE. Trimming stripped 7 bases from V and 11 bases from J, with 19 bases between. There are 13 residues in the CDR3. In DNA, the CDR3 is TGTGCCAGCGAAAGGTCCCGGGACTTAAAGCAGTTCTTC. Amino acid sequence: CASERSRDLKQFF.

In this sample, this clone turned up many times. V usage is TRBV4-1 and J usage is TRBJ1-1, with no clear D. Germline V gives CDR1 MGHRA, CDR2 YSYEKL. The V end was cut by 3 bases, the J end by 1 base, with 6 bases between. This CDR3 region has 13 residues. In nucleotides, the CDR3 is TGCGCCAGCAGCCACCCCCGGAACACTGAAGCTTTCTTT. It encodes CASSHPRNTEAFF.

This clone was seen just once. The chain has TRBV6-5 and TRBJ1-2; tentative D call: TRBD1 (6 bases). CDR3 size: 15 residues. The ends were cut back, 8 bases at V and 6 bases at J, with 22 bases in the middle. The germline gives CDR1 MNHEY, CDR2 SVGAGI. In DNA form, the CDR3 reads TGTGCCAGCTCGCTGGGGGGGCTGCCTACAGATGGCTACACCTTC. Residues: CASSLGGLPTDGYTF.

CDR3 sequence (DNA): TGTGCCAGCAGTGAATTTGGGGACAGGGGGCCGGGGCAAGAGACCCAGTACTTC. Protein: CASSEFGDRGPGQETQYF. The V and J genes are TRBV25-1 and TRBJ2-5; 12 bases map to TRBD1. The germline gives CDR1 MGHDK, CDR2 SYGVNS. V lost 1 base and J lost 2; bases outside the gene matches: 8. The CDR3 runs to 18 residues.

The chain couples TRBV6-2 or TRBV6-3 to TRBJ1-5; D is undetermined. Trimming pared 0 bases from V and 2 bases from J, leaving 5 bases between. The CDR3 spans 14 residues. Per germline, CDR1 MNHEY and CDR2 SVGEGT. This CDR3 is CASSYSAGNQPQHF. As DNA, the CDR3 is TGTGCCAGCAGTTACTCTGCAGGCAATCAGCCCCAGCATTTT.

Only one count was recorded for this clone. The V call is TRBV10-3, the J call TRBJ2-2, with TRBD1 identical over 7 bases. The J segment lost 6 bases and the V segment lost 3 bases, leaving 13 bases of the junction unmatched. There are 17 residues in the CDR3. Per the germline V gene, CDR1 is ENHRY and CDR2 is SYGVKD. The CDR3 DNA reads as TGTGCCATCAGTGACCCTACCGGGACAGAGAGGGCCGGGGAGCTGTTTTTT. Translated: CAISDPTGTERAGELFF.

V is TRBV29-1 and J is TRBJ1-2; no firm D call. In germline, CDR1 is SQVTM, CDR2 ANQGSEA. The CDR3 has 13 residues. V lost 4 bases and J 4 bases, leaving 13 bases between the germline ends. The CDR3 sequence is CSVGSRGAYGYTF. CDR3 DNA: TGCAGCGTTGGCTCCCGGGGAGCCTATGGCTACACCTTC.

The J gene is TRBJ1-4, the V gene TRBV28; D is unclear. The V and J ends lost 6 bases and 2 bases respectively, with 13 bases between them. Germline V gene lookup returns CDR1 MDHEN and CDR2 SYDVKM. The CDR3 runs 15 residues. The DNA of the CDR3 is TGTGCCAGCAGCCACCGACTGAATACTAATGAAAAACTGTTTTTT. Translation: CASSHRLNTNEKLFF.

The chain couples TRBV5-1 to TRBJ1-1, with TRBD1 matching over 8 bases. The CDR3 covers 14 residues. Looked up from germline, CDR1 is SGHRS and CDR2 is YFSETQ. With 3 bases clipped from V and 3 bases from J, the junction kept 4 bases outside the gene matches. In nucleotides, the CDR3 is TGCGCCAGCAGCTGGCAGGGGGCGGACACTGAAGCTTTCTTT. It yields the protein CASSWQGADTEAFF.

The J gene is TRBJ2-2, the V gene TRBV7-2; tentative D call: TRBD2 (5 bases). The germline V gene encodes CDR1 SGHTA and CDR2 FQGNSA. The CDR3 spans 16 residues. V lost 5 bases, J lost 0 bases, and 13 bases lay in between. The CDR3 region has the DNA TGTGCCAGCAGCACGAGAGCGGACGCGAACACCGGGGAGCTGTTTTTT. Translation gives CASSTRADANTGELFF.

Only a few counts were recorded for this clone. This sequence joins TRBV5-4 and TRBJ1-1; possibly TRBD1 for D (5 bases). Trimming cost V 1 base and J 2 bases, with 9 bases left between them. The CDR3 is 14 residues long. Germline assignment: CDR1 SGHNT and CDR2 YYREEE (reference sequence). This CDR3 reads CASSLTRGNTEAFF. The DNA for the CDR3 is TGTGCCAGCAGCTTGACAAGGGGAAACACTGAAGCTTTCTTT.

The chain recombines TRBV20-1 with TRBJ1-1; the D is unclear. The CDR3 runs to 14 residues. Trimming shortened V by 3 bases and J by 4 bases, and 15 bases separated the two germline ends. Per germline, CDR1 DFQATT and CDR2 SNEGSKA (reference sequence). The CDR3 protein is CSASRIREATEAFF. Here the CDR3 DNA reads TGCAGTGCTAGTAGAATAAGGGAGGCCACTGAAGCTTTCTTT.

This clone has more than one count but fewer than ten. The rearrangement uses TRBV1 and TRBJ1-5. TRBV1 has pseudogene status. This CDR3 region has 16 residues. The CDR3 DNA follows: TGCACCAGCAGCCAAGTAGCCGGAGAGGGAAATCAGCCCCAGCATTTT. Encoded protein: CTSSQVAGEGNQPQHF.

The J gene is TRBJ2-7, the V gene TRBV18; D gene ambiguous. The CDR3 extends over 14 amino acids. The V gene's germline CDR1 is KGHSH and CDR2 LQKENI. Trimming cost V 3 bases and J 5 bases, with 14 bases left between them. Here the CDR3 DNA reads TGTGCCAGCTCACCGACAATTGAAAGAGACGAGCAGTACTTC. Its protein product is CASSPTIERDEQYF.

The chain employs TRBV27 and TRBJ2-3; TRBD1 agrees at 9 bases. The CDR3 runs to 16 residues. Trimming cost V 0 bases and J 3 bases; bases outside gene matches: 4. CDR1 and CDR2 from the germline V gene are MNHEY and SMNVEV (reference sequence). The CDR3 is CASSLSTGGVTDTQYF. CDR3 nucleotides: TGTGCCAGCAGTTTATCGACAGGGGGGGTGACAGATACGCAGTATTTT.

CDR3 sequence: CASSSGRFYEQYF. Here the CDR3 DNA reads TGTGCCAGCAGTTCCGGGAGATTTTACGAGCAGTACTTC. The rearrangement links TRBV7-3 to TRBJ2-7; maybe TRBD2 (6 bases). V lost 6 bases and J lost 4, with 13 bases in between. CDR1 is SGHTA, CDR2 FQGTGA, per germline. The CDR3 extends over 13 amino acids.

The CDR3 sequence is CASRRDRTGELFF. The CDR3 DNA is TGTGCCAGCAGGCGGGATCGGACCGGGGAGCTGTTTTTT. The genes are TRBV2 and TRBJ2-2; a possible D gene is TRBD2 (6 bases). V dropped 6 bases and J dropped 5 bases, with 10 bases sitting between them. The CDR3 length is 13 residues. Germline V lookup: CDR1 SNHLY, CDR2 FYNNEI.

This chain joins TRBV28 and TRBJ1-5; the D is unclear. Germline V gene lookup returns CDR1 MDHEN and CDR2 SYDVKM. Trimming took off 3 bases at V and 6 bases at J, with 6 bases between the two ends. The CDR3 sequence is 12 residues long. CDR3 in amino acids: CASSLAGQPQHF. For the CDR3, the DNA is TGTGCCAGCAGTTTGGCTGGTCAGCCCCAGCATTTT.

This rearrangement joins TRBV19 to TRBJ1-4; a weak D match, TRBD1 (6 bases). Germline V gene data show CDR1 as LNHDA and CDR2 as SQIVND (reference sequence). The V and J ends lost 4 bases and 2 bases respectively, with 11 bases between them. The length of the CDR3 is 15 residues. The CDR3 DNA is TGTGCCAGTAGTACAGACAGGATTACTAATGAAAAACTGTTTTTT. The encoded protein is CASSTDRITNEKLFF.

This clone was recorded once. This chain joins TRBV2 and TRBJ2-1, with TRBD1 matching over 11 bases. From germline, CDR1 is SNHLY and CDR2 FYNNEI. The CDR3 is made up of 16 amino acids. J lost 2 bases, V lost 6 bases, and 6 bases had no gene match. The CDR3 sequence is CASRDPGQGAYNEQFF. The CDR3 DNA reads as TGTGCCAGCAGAGACCCGGGACAGGGGGCCTACAATGAGCAGTTCTTC.

The chain has TRBV5-1 and TRBJ2-2; TRBD2 aligns across 8 bases. Looked up from germline, CDR1 is SGHRS and CDR2 is YFSETQ. The CDR3 totals 19 residues. J was trimmed by 3 bases and V by 4 bases; bases with no gene match: 17. CDR3 sequence (DNA): TGCGCCAGCAGCCCCGGCCTGGGTAGCGGGAAGGTAGACACCGGGGAGCTGTTTTTT. Residues: CASSPGLGSGKVDTGELFF.

The chain links TRBV7-9 to TRBJ2-1, with a tentative D call TRBD2 (5 bases). The germline CDR1 and CDR2 sequences are SEHNR and FQNEAQ (reference sequence). CDR3 length: 13 residues. V lost 7 bases and J lost 4, with 11 bases in between. As DNA, the CDR3 is TGTGCCAGCAAAAAGGACTTATACAATGAGCAGTTCTTC. This translates into CASKKDLYNEQFF.

This clone was seen a handful of times. One end of the junction is discordant with germline, which a read error may explain. This sequence joins TRBV7-9 and TRBJ2-1, with TRBD2 matching over 10 bases. CDR3 length: 16 residues. Germline V gene lookup returns CDR1 SEHNR and CDR2 FQNEAQ (reference sequence). CDR3 sequence reads: CASSIAPGLALNEQFF. CDR3 in DNA: TGTGCCAGCAGCATAGCACCGGGACTAGCGTTGAATGAGCAGTTCTTC.

V gene TRBV6-2 or TRBV6-3 combines with J gene TRBJ1-1; no clear D. Germline V CDR1 and CDR2: MNHEY, SVGEGT. The CDR3 totals 13 residues. V lost 6 bases and J 4 bases, leaving 12 bases between the germline ends. As DNA, the CDR3 is TGTGCCAGCAGCTTCAGTGGAGGCACTGAAGCTTTCTTT. This encodes CASSFSGGTEAFF.

This chain joins TRBV6-5 and TRBJ1-6; 7 nucleotides line up with TRBD1. Germline CDR1 and CDR2: MNHEY and SVGAGI. V lost 5 bases to trimming and J lost 9 bases; unmatched junction nucleotides: 10. The CDR3 spans 15 residues. The CDR3 nucleotides are TGTGCCAGCAGTCCAAGGACAGGTTGGAGTTCACCCCTCCACTTT. This codes for CASSPRTGWSSPLHF.